The T cell receptor (beta chain) under discussion was sequenced for a study of graft-versus-host responses after intestinal transplantation. Worth noting for this clone: No antigen is known for it.

General study findings and limits: Peak circulating GvH clone levels were associated with early post-transplant HvG declines.

Germline V lookup: CDR1 SGHNT, CDR2 YENEEA. This CDR3 region has 14 residues. The V end lost 2 bases, the J end lost 6 bases, and 10 bases lay between the germline ends. Method: immunoSEQ multiplex PCR; TCRdb's copy keeps in-frame clones and lacks some. The repertoire holds fewer than 95,000 clones, roughly 93% seen once, with 0.15% to 0.2% in the top ten. The origin of this receptor is a human donor who was the organ donor for an intestinal transplant. Sequenced here: unstimulated CD4+ T cells sorted from spleen or lymph node cells, sampled before transplant. The gene calls are TRBV11-3 and TRBJ2-2, with D possibly matching TRBD2 (5 bases). The CDR3 region has the DNA TGTGCCAGCAGCTTAACCTCCGGGGCCGGGGAGCTGTTTTTT. The encoded protein is CASSLTSGAGELFF.